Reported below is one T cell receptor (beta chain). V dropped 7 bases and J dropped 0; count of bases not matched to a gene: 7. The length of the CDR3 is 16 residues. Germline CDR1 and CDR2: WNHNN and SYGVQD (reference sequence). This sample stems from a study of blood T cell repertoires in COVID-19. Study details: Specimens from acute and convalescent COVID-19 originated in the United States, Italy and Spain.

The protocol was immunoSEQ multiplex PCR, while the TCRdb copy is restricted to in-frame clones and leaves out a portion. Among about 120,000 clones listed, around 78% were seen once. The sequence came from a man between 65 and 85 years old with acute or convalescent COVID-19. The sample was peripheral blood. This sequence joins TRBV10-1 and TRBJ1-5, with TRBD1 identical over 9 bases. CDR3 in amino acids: CASKGTGPYSNQPQHF. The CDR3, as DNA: TGCGCCAGCAAGGGGACAGGGCCTTATAGCAATCAGCCCCAGCATTTT.